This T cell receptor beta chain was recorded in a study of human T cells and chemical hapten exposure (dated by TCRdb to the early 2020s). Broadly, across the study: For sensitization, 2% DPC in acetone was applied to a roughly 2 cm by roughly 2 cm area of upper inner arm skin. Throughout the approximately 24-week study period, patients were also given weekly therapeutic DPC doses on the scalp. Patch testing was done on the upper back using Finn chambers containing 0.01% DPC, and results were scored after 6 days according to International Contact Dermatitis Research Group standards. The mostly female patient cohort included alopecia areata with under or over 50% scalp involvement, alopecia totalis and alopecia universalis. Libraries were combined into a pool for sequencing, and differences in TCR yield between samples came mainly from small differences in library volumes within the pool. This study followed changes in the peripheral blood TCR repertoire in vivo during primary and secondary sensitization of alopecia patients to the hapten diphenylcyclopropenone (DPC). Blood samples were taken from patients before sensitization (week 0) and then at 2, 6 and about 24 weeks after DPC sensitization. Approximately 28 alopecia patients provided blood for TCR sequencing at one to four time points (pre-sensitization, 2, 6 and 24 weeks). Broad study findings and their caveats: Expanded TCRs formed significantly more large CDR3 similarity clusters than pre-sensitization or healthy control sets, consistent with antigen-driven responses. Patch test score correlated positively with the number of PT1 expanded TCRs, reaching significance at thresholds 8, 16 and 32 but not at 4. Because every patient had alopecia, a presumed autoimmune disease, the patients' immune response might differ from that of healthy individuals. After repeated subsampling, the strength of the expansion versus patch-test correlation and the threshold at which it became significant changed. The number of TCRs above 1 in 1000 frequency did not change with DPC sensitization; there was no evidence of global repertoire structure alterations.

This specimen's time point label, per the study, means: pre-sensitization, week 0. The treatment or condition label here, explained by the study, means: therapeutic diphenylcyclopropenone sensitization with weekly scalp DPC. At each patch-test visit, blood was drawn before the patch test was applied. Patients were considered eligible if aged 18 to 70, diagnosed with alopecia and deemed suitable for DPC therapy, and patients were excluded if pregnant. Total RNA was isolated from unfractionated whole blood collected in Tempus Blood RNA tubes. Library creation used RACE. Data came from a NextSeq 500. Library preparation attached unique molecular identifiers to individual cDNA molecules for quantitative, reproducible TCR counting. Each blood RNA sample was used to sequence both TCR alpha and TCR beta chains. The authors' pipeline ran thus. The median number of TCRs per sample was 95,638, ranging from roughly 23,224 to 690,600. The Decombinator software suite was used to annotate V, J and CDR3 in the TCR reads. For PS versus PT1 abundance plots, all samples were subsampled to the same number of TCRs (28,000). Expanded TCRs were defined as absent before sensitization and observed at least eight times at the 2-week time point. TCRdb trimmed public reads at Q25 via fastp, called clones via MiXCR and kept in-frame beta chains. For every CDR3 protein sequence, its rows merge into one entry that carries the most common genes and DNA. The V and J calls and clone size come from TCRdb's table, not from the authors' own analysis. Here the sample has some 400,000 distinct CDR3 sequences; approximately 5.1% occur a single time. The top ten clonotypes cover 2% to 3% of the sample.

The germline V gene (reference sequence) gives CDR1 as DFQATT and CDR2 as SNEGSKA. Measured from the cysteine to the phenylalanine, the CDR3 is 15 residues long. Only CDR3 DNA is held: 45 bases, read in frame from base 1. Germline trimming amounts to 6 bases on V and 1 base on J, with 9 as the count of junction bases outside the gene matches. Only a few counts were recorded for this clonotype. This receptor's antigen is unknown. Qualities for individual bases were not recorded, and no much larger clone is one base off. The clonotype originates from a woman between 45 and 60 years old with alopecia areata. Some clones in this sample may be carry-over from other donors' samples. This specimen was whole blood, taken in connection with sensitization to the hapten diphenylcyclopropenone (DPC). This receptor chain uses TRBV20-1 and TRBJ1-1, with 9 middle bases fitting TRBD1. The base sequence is TGCAGTGCCCCCATCCCGGGACAGGGGAACACTGAAGCTTTCTTT. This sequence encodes CSAPIPGQGNTEAFF.